This entry is about one T cell receptor beta chain. The antigen it binds to is not known. One base away there is no much larger clone; base qualities are not given. Other DNA sequences from this sample encode an identical CDR3 as well. This sample was included in a study of blood T cell repertoires in COVID-19 (dated by TCRdb to 2019 to 2021). Looking at the study overall: Collaborator samples came from the United States, Italy and Spain and covered acute and convalescent phases of COVID-19. The material from the prospective study consisted of cDNA or gDNA derived from T cells, B-cell-depleted T cells, or PBMCs. Deeply sampled blood TCRbeta repertoires from subjects exposed to, actively infected with, or recovered from COVID-19 were included in the dataset. The repertoires were released in a freely available public database meant as a resource for research on the immune response to SARS-CoV-2. The samples were drawn from the first 160 participants of the ongoing ImmuneRACE study and from 1,254 subjects provided by 6 global collaborators. A de-identified subject ID, COVID-19 status, age in years and sex were almost always included in the sample metadata. Where HLA class I and class II types were available, the types were taken from metadata supplied by the sample provider, not from assay-based typing. Overall study results and their limits: The quantity of clinical and demographic metadata differed by source and by participant and was supplied without curation.

Each collaborating institution followed its own protocols to collect whole blood in K2EDTA tubes. For TCRbeta analysis, collaborators shipped samples in one of three forms: frozen whole blood, isolated PBMCs, or DNA extracted from either of those sample types. TCRbeta CDR3 regions were amplified from genomic DNA using the immunoSEQ Assay, a bias-controlled multiplex PCR. The study's processing was this. The number of nucleated cells in each sample was estimated from the amplification of reference gene primers within the assay. To quantify the absolute abundance of each unique TCRbeta CDR3 rearrangement, sequence reads were collapsed and filtered. For each sample, productive Simpson clonality was calculated as the square root of Simpson's diversity index over productive rearrangements. The source is immuneACCESS, and TCRdb retained only in-frame sequences with V and J called. Part of the clones is not carried over; for the studies checked, unresolved V genes explain less than half of this, and the remainder is unexplained. The V and J calls and clone size come from that table; D and trimming were worked out from the DNA. Recorded for this sample are roughly 280,000 clones; around four fifths of them occurred a single time. The ten top clones hold less than 5% of the sample.

The sequence was obtained from a man in his 60s with acute or convalescent COVID-19. The sample taken for sequencing was peripheral blood.

The bases are TGTGCCAGCAGTCCGGGACTAGCGGGAGGAAATGAGCAGTTCTTC. It translates to CASSPGLAGGNEQFF. Rearrangement joined TRBV11-2 to TRBJ2-1; 15 nucleotides in the junction match TRBD2. The CDR3 measures 15 amino acids from cysteine to phenylalanine. The sequence is cut down to CDR3 DNA, 45 bases in frame from base 1. CDR1 and CDR2 (SGHAT, FQNNGV) derive from the germline V gene. After removal of 6 bases from V and 7 bases from J, the junction retains 4 bases not matched to a gene.